Each of the 20 T cell receptor beta chains below was sequenced from the same sample in a study of cytomegalovirus exposure and HLA in healthy donors. PCR amplification relied on 60 Vbeta primers (plus 13 Jbeta primers). Data came from immunoSEQ multiplex PCR; TCRdb stores just in-frame clones and leaves some out. The table includes 150,000 to 200,000 clones, about 65% detected once. The sample comprised PBMCs. The source is a middle-aged man in good health and CMV-seropositive.

This clone was observed a few times. The rearrangement joins TRBV7-2 to TRBJ1-2; D not certain. Germline values: CDR1 SGHTA, CDR2 FQGNSA. This CDR3 region has 15 residues. Trimming stripped 4 bases from V and 7 bases from J, with 19 bases between. CDR3 amino acids: CASSSNGVEPPGYTF. Here the CDR3 DNA reads TGTGCCAGCAGCTCCAACGGTGTAGAGCCCCCTGGCTACACCTTC.

V usage is TRBV4-1 and J usage is TRBJ2-5; D is perhaps TRBD2 (7 bases). This CDR3 comprises 16 residues. V shed 4 bases and J shed 4 bases, with 19 bases lying between them. CDR1 and CDR2 (germline): MGHRA, YSYEKL. CDR3 nucleotides: TGCGCCAGCAGCCGGCTCCCTGGGGGGGGCGGAGAGACCCAGTACTTC. This gives the protein CASSRLPGGGGETQYF.

V gene TRBV19 combines with J gene TRBJ1-5, with D perhaps TRBD1 (6 bases). From germline, CDR1 is LNHDA and CDR2 SQIVND (reference sequence). This CDR3 comprises 18 residues. The V and J ends lost 10 bases and 2 bases respectively, with 27 bases between them. For the CDR3, the DNA is TGTGCCACTGGGGGGGCGGGGGTCGGATCGGGGGGCAATCAGCCCCAGCATTTT. As protein: CATGGAGVGSGGNQPQHF.

The CDR3 DNA reads TGTGCCAGCAGTTACCCCCTCGGAGGGAACACCGGGGAGCTGTTTTTT. Its protein product is CASSYPLGGNTGELFF. This rearrangement joins TRBV6-6 to TRBJ2-2; TRBD2 is a possible D gene (5 bases). With 2 bases removed from V and 1 base from J, the gap between germline ends came to 11 bases. This CDR3 is built from 16 residues. The germline gives CDR1 MNHNY, CDR2 SVGAGI (reference sequence).

This clone turned up a few times. The chain recombines TRBV7-3 with TRBJ2-2, with TRBD2 matching over 8 bases. Germline V gene data show CDR1 as SGHTA and CDR2 as FQGTGA. V lost 5 bases, J lost 6 bases, and 8 bases stayed unmatched. The CDR3 runs to 15 residues. In nucleotides, the CDR3 is TGTGCCAGCAGCACGGGGACTAGAACCCCCGGGGAGCTGTTTTTT. Translation gives CASSTGTRTPGELFF.

J is TRBJ2-7 and V is TRBV6-1, with D maybe TRBD1 (5 bases). CDR1 is MNHNS and CDR2 is SASEGT in the germline V gene. This CDR3 contains 14 residues. V was clipped by 5 bases and J by 6 bases, with 17 bases between them. The CDR3 DNA sequence: TGTGCCAGCAGTAGCGTCCAGGGCCCTCGCGAGCAGTACTTC. Translated, it gives CASSSVQGPREQYF.

This chain links TRBV9 with TRBJ1-2; D is possibly TRBD1 (6 bases). Germline CDR1 SGDLS, CDR2 YYNGEE. The CDR3 runs to 14 residues. V gave up 0 bases and J gave up 8 bases, with 14 bases separating them. This chain's CDR3 is CASSVEGGAGGYTF. CDR3 sequence (DNA): TGTGCCAGCAGCGTAGAGGGGGGGGCGGGCGGCTACACCTTC. Together with reference TRBV9 and TRBJ1-2, the CDR3 gives the full variable domain: DSGVTQTPKHLITATGQRVTLRCSPRSGDLSVYWYQQSLDQGLQFLIQYYNGEERAKGNILERFSAQQFPDLHSELNLSSLELGDSALYFCASSVEGGAGGYTFGSGTRLTVV.

The rearrangement uses TRBV4-1 and TRBJ2-1, with D perhaps matching TRBD2 (5 bases). Germline loops: CDR1 MGHRA, CDR2 YSYEKL. V was shortened by 1 base and J by 3 bases, with 7 bases between the two germline ends. This CDR3 is built from 14 residues. The chain's CDR3 is CASSQVGDYNEQFF. The CDR3 DNA is TGCGCCAGCAGCCAAGTCGGGGACTACAATGAGCAGTTCTTC.

V usage is TRBV5-4 and J usage is TRBJ1-5; no firm D call. This CDR3 spans 14 amino acids. CDR1 is SGHNT, CDR2 YYREEE, per germline (reference sequence). Trimming cost V 0 bases and J 4 bases, with 8 bases left between them. In nucleotides, the CDR3 is TGTGCCAGCAGCTTGGCGGGGTCTAATCAGCCCCAGCATTTT. Amino acid sequence: CASSLAGSNQPQHF.

The V call is TRBV5-5, the J call TRBJ2-5; possibly TRBD1 for D (5 bases). Germline V gene lookup returns CDR1 SGHKS and CDR2 YYEKEE (reference sequence). Trimming left V 0 bases short and J 1 base short, with 7 bases between. The CDR3 spans 14 residues. The CDR3 region has the DNA TGTGCCAGCAGCTTGGGCAGGGCCCAAGAGACCCAGTACTTC. Translated: CASSLGRAQETQYF.

The chain joins TRBV20-1 to TRBJ2-1; D uncertain. The CDR3 consists of 11 residues. Germline CDR1 DFQATT, CDR2 SNEGSKA (reference sequence). The germline V and J ends were trimmed by 1 base and 9 bases, with 7 bases remaining between them. CDR3 DNA: TGCAGTGCTAGAGGCGTCGGTGAGCAGTTCTTC. This codes for CSARGVGEQFF.

The chain links TRBV4-1 to TRBJ2-2; D uncertain. The V gene lost 4 bases and the J gene lost 1 base, with 10 bases spanning the gap. The germline gives CDR1 MGHRA, CDR2 YSYEKL. The length of the CDR3 is 15 residues. This chain's CDR3 is CASSRLTENTGELFF. CDR3 DNA: TGCGCCAGCAGCCGATTAACAGAGAACACCGGGGAGCTGTTTTTT.

J is TRBJ2-7 and V is TRBV4-3; D possibly corresponds to TRBD2 (6 bases). Germline V CDR1 and CDR2: LGHNA, YSLEER. The germline V and J ends were trimmed by 1 base and 3 bases, with 16 bases remaining between them. This CDR3 comprises 16 residues. In DNA form, the CDR3 reads TGCGCCAGCAGCCAAGGACGAAGCGGGCACCGCTACGAGCAGTACTTC. Protein product: CASSQGRSGHRYEQYF.

The chain is built from TRBV21-1 and TRBJ1-3; the table's D call of TRBD1 was not tested on the DNA. TRBV21-1 is termed a pseudogene. The CDR3 sequence is 13 residues long. CDR3 amino acids: CARQGISGNTIYF. CDR3 sequence (DNA): TGTGCCAGACAGGGGATCTCTGGAAACACCATATATTTT.

The rearrangement links TRBV6-5 to TRBJ2-5; D is possibly TRBD1 (5 bases). V lost 10 bases, J lost 5 bases, and 14 bases lay in between. CDR3 length: 12 amino acids. Per the germline V gene, CDR1 is MNHEY and CDR2 is SVGAGI. The CDR3 is CATHKGPETQYF. CDR3 nucleotide sequence: TGTGCCACCCATAAGGGGCCGGAGACCCAGTACTTC.

This clone showed up just once. The J gene is TRBJ2-5, the V gene TRBV4-2, with TRBD1 as a possible D gene (7 bases). The CDR3 length is 13 residues. The germline V and J ends were trimmed by 4 bases and 11 bases, with 17 bases remaining between them. Germline V lookup: CDR1 LGHNA, CDR2 YNFKEQ. The CDR3 DNA is TGTGCCAGCAGCCTACAGGGGCTACGGGAGCAGTACTTC. Translating gives CASSLQGLREQYF.

The V call is TRBV19, the J call TRBJ1-2; D perhaps matches TRBD1 (5 bases). The germline V gene has CDR1 LNHDA and CDR2 SQIVND (reference sequence). The CDR3 totals 13 residues. V shed 1 base and J shed 8 bases, with 11 bases lying between them. The chain's CDR3 is CASSIVTVEGYTF. CDR3 coding DNA: TGTGCCAGTAGTATAGTGACAGTGGAAGGCTACACCTTC.

The chain links TRBV7-9 to TRBJ2-5, with TRBD1 matching over 8 bases. The CDR3 is 14 amino acids. Germline V lookup: CDR1 SEHNR, CDR2 FQNEAQ (reference sequence). The ends lost 4 bases at V and 3 bases at J; junction bases unmatched: 4. In DNA form, the CDR3 reads TGTGCCAGCAGCTCCGTGGACAGGGAAGAGACCCAGTACTTC. This gives the protein CASSSVDREETQYF.

The V gene is TRBV5-5, the J gene TRBJ1-4; a weak D match, TRBD1 (6 bases). V was shortened by 0 bases and J by 4 bases, with 7 bases between the two germline ends. CDR3 size: 14 residues. Germline lookup yields CDR1 SGHKS and CDR2 YYEKEE (reference sequence). As DNA, the CDR3 is TGTGCCAGCAGCTTGGCCAGGGGTAATGAAAAACTGTTTTTT. This codes for CASSLARGNEKLFF. Supplemented by reference TRBV5-5 and TRBJ1-4, the full variable domain reads DAGVTQSPTHLIKTRGQQVTLRCSPISGHKSVSWYQQVLGQGPQFIFQYYEKEERGRGNFPDRFSARQFPNYSSELNVNALLLGDSALYLCASSLARGNEKLFFGSGTQLSVL.

This clone has more than one count but fewer than ten. This chain uses TRBV6-5 with TRBJ1-2, with 7 positions matching TRBD1. The V gene end was trimmed by 8 bases and the J gene end by 2 bases; junction bases not matched to a gene: 2. This CDR3 spans 12 amino acids. From germline, CDR1 is MNHEY and CDR2 SVGAGI. The CDR3 DNA sequence: TGTGCCAGCCGACAGGGAAACTATGGCTACACCTTC. This translates into CASRQGNYGYTF.